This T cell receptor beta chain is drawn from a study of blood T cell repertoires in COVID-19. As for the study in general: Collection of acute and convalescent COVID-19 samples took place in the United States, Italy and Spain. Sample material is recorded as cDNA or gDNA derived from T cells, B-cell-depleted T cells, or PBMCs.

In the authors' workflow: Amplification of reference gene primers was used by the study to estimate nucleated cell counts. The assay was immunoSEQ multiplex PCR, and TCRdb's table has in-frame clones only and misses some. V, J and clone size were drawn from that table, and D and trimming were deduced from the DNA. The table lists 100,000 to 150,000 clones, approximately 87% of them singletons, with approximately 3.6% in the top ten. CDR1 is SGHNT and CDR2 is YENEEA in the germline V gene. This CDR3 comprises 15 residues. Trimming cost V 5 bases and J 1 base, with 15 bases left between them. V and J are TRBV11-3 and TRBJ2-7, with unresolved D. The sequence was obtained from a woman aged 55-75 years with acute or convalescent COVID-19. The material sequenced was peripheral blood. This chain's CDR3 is CASSPEAGRSYEQYV. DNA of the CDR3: TGTGCCAGCAGCCCGGAAGCAGGTAGATCCTACGAGCAGTACGTC.